This TCR beta chain was documented in a study of cytotoxic CD8 clonotypes in ibrutinib-treated CLL. The assay was immunoSEQ multiplex PCR, and TCRdb's table has in-frame clones only and misses some. The repertoire has 45,000 to 70,000 clones, 45% to 70% of them found once; the top ten carry roughly 22%. Trimming left V 4 bases short and J 0 bases short, with 10 bases between. The germline V gene has CDR1 SNHLY and CDR2 FYNNEI. This CDR3 spans 15 amino acids. This clone was seen at least ten times. The receptor was derived from a human donor with chronic lymphocytic leukemia. The rearrangement joins TRBV2 to TRBJ1-5; possible D gene TRBD1, 5 bases. The sample consisted of PBMCs, taken after 24 months of ibrutinib treatment. CDR3 nucleotides: TGTGCCAGCAGTGGGGGGGACCATAGCAATCAGCCCCAGCATTTT. It is translated as CASSGGDHSNQPQHF.